This record covers a single T cell receptor (beta chain). Only in-frame clones appear in the TCRdb table, and some are missing; sequencing was by immunoSEQ multiplex PCR. The repertoire holds tens of thousands of clones, with 90% to 95% as singletons. The sample is drawn from a study of shared T cell receptors in the human thymus. CDR3 length: 16 amino acids. The V gene's germline CDR1 is SGHAT and CDR2 FQNNGV. Trimming removed 5 bases at V and 5 bases at J, with 19 bases between. The TCR comes from a human donor. The sequencing sample was made of thymocytes. The V call is TRBV11-2, the J call TRBJ2-4; D is perhaps TRBD1 or TRBD2 (5 bases each). The CDR3: CASSHRGASFQNIQYF. The CDR3 DNA reads TGTGCCAGCAGCCATCGAGGGGCGTCCTTCCAAAACATTCAGTACTTC.